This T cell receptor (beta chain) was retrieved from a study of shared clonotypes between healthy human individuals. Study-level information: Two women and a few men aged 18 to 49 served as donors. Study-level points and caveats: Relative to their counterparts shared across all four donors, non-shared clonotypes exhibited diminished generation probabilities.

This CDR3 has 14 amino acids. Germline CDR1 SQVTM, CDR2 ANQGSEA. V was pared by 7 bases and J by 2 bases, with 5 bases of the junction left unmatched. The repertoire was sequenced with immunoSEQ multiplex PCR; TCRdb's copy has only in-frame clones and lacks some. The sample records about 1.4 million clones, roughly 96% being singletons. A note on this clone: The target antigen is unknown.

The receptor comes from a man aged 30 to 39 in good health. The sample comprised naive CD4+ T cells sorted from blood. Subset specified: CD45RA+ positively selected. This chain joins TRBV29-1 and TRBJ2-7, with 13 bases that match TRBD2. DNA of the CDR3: TGCAGCGGGGCCGGGACTAGCGGGACCTACGAGCAGTACTTC. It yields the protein CSGAGTSGTYEQYF.